The T cell receptor beta chain described here comes from a study of OX40 agonist ivuxolimab in advanced cancers. CDR1 is SGHRS, CDR2 YFSETQ, per germline. CDR3 size: 14 residues. V gave up 1 base and J gave up 2 bases, with 6 bases separating them. This table comes from immunoSEQ multiplex PCR, and its TCRdb copy is limited to in-frame clones, with some not included. Found here are over 50,000 clones, around 90% of them singletons; the top ten hold 5%. This receptor was obtained from an adult with an advanced solid tumor such as melanoma, head and neck, liver or kidney cancer. The J gene is TRBJ2-2, the V gene TRBV5-1; D gene ambiguous. This specimen consisted of CD4+ or CD8+ T cells sorted from blood, obtained in a trial of the OX40 agonist ivuxolimab. CDR3 coding DNA: TGCGCCAGCAGCTTGATGGTTAACACCGGGGAGCTGTTTTTT. It is translated as CASSLMVNTGELFF.